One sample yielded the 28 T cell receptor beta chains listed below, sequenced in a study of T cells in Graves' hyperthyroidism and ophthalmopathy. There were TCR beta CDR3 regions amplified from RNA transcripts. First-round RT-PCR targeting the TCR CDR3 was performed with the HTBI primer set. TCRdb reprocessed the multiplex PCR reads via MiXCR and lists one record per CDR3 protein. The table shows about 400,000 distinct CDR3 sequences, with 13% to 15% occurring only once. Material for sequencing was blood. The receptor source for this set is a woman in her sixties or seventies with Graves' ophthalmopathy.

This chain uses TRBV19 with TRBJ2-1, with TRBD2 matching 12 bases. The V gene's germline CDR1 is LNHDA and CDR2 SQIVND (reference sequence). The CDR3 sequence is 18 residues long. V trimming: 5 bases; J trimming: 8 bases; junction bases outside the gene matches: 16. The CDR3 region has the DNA TGTGCCAGTAGTGACGGAGGGACTAGCGGGCCCCCGAAGGATGAGCAGTTCTTC. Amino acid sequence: CASSDGGTSGPPKDEQFF. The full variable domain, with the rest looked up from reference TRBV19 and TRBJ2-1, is DGGITQSPKYLFRKEGQNVTLSCEQNLNHDAMYWYRQDPGQGLRLIYYSQIVNDFQKGDIAEGYSVSREKKESFPLTVTSAQKNPTAFYLCASSDGGTSGPPKDEQFFGPGTRLTVL.

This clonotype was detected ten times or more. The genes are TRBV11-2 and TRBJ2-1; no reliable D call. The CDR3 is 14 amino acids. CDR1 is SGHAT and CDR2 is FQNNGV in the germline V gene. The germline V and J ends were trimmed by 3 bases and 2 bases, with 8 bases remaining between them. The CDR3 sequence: CASSFGFTYNEQFF. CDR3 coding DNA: TGTGCCAGCAGCTTCGGGTTCACCTACAATGAGCAGTTCTTC. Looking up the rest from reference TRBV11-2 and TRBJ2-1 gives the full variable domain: EAGVAQSPRYKIIEKRQSVAFWCNPISGHATLYWYQQILGQGPKLLIQFQNNGVVDDSQLPKDRFSAERLKGVDSTLKIQPAKLEDSAVYLCASSFGFTYNEQFFGPGTRLTVL.

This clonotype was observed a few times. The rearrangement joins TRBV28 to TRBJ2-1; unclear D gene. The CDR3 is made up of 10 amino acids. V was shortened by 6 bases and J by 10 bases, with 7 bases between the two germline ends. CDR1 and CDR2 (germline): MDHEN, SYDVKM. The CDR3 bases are TGTGCCAGCAGCTGGCGCGAGCAGTTCTTC. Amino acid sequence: CASSWREQFF.

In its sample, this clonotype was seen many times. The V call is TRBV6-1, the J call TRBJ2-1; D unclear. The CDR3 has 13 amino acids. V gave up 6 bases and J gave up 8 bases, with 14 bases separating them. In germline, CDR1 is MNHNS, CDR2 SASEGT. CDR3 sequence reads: CASRISTLHEQFF. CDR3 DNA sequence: TGTGCCAGCAGAATATCCACTTTGCATGAGCAGTTCTTC.

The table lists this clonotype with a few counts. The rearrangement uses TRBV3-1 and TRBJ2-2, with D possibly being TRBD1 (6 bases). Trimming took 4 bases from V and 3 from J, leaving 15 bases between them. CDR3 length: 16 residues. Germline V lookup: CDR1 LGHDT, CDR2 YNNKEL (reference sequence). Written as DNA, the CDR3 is TGTGCCAGCAGCCTCACCAGGGGAAGGGACACCGGGGAGCTGTTTTTT. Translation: CASSLTRGRDTGELFF.

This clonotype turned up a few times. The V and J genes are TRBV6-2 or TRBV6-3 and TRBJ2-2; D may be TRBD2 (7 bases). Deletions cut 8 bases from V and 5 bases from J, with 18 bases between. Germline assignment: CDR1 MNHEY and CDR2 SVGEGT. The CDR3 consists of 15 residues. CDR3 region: CASSPGGRGTGELFF. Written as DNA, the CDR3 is TGTGCCAGCTCCCCGGGGGGCCGGGGGACCGGGGAGCTGTTTTTT.

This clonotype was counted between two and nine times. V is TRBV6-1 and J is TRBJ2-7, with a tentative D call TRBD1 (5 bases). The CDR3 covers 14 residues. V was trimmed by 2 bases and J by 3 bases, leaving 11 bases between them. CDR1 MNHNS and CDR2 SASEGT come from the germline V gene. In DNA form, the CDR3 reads TGTGCCAGCAGTGAAAAGGCCAGGGTCTACGAGCAGTACTTC. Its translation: CASSEKARVYEQYF.

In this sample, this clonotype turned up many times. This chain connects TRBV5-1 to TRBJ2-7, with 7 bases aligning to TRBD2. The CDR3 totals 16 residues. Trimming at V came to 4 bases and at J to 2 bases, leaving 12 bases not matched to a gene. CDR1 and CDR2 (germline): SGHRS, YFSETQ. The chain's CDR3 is CASSLTLASGPYEQYF. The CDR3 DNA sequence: TGCGCCAGCAGCCTGACCTTGGCTAGCGGACCCTACGAGCAGTACTTC.

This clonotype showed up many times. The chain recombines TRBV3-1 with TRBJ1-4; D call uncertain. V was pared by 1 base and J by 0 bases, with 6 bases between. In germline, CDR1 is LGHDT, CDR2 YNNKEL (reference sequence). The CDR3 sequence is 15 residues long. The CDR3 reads CASSQARATNEKLFF. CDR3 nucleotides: TGTGCCAGCAGCCAAGCGAGGGCAACTAATGAAAAACTGTTTTTT.

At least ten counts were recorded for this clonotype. CDR3 protein: CASGLTRAGGGYGYTF. The CDR3 region has the DNA TGTGCCAGCGGCTTGACCAGGGCAGGGGGCGGCTATGGCTACACCTTC. The rearrangement joins TRBV2 to TRBJ1-2, with 8 bases matching TRBD1. V lost 8 bases and J lost 4; bases outside the gene matches: 15. From germline, CDR1 is SNHLY and CDR2 FYNNEI. The CDR3 covers 16 residues.

The CDR3 loop is CASSRDSGPRNNNEQFF. CDR3 nucleotide sequence: TGTGCCAGCAGCCGGGACTCCGGGCCCCGAAACAACAATGAGCAGTTCTTC. The rearrangement links TRBV6-2 or TRBV6-3 to TRBJ2-1; D may be TRBD2 (6 bases). From germline, CDR1 is MNHEY and CDR2 SVGEGT. The CDR3 runs 17 residues. The V gene lost 6 bases and the J gene lost 5 bases, with 23 bases spanning the gap.

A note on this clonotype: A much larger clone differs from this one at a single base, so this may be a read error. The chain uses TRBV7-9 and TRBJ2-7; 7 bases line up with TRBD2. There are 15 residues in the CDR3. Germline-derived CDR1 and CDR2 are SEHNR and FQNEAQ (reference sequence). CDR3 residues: CASSLVLAATYEQHF. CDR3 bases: TGTGCCAGCAGCTTAGTCCTAGCGGCCACCTACGAGCAGCACTTC.

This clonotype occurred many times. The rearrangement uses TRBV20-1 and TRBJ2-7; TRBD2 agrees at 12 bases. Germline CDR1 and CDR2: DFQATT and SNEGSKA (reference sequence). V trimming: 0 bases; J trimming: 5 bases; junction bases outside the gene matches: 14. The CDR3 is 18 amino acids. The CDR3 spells CSARDYSRLAGAGDEQYF. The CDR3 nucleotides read TGCAGTGCTAGAGATTACTCCCGACTAGCGGGAGCTGGGGACGAGCAGTACTTC.

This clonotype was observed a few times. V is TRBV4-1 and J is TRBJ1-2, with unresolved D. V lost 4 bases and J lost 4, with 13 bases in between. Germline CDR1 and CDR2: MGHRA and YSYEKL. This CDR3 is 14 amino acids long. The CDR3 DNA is TGCGCCAGCAGCCCCCGCGGAGCCCTCTATGGCTACACCTTC. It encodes CASSPRGALYGYTF.

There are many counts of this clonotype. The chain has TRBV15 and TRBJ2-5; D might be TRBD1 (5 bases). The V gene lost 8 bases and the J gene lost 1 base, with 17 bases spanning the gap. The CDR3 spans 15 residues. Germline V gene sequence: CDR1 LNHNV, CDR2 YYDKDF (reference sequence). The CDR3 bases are TGTGCCACCTCCGACCCAGGGCGAATCCAAGAGACCCAGTACTTC. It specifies CATSDPGRIQETQYF.

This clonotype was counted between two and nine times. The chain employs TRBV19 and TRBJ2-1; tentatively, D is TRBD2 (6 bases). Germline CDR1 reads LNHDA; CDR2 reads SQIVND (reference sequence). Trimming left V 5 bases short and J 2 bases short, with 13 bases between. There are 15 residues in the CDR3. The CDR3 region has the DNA TGTGCCAGTAGTGGACCGGGACTCCCCTACAATGAGCAGTTCTTC. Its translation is CASSGPGLPYNEQFF.

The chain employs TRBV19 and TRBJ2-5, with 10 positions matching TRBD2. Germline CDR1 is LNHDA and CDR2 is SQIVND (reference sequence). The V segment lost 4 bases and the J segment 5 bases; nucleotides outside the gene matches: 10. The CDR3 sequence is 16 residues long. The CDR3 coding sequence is TGTGCCAGTAGTACCTTAGCGGGAGGCTTACATGAGACCCAGTACTTC. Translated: CASSTLAGGLHETQYF. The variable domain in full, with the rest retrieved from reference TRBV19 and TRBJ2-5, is DGGITQSPKYLFRKEGQNVTLSCEQNLNHDAMYWYRQDPGQGLRLIYYSQIVNDFQKGDIAEGYSVSREKKESFPLTVTSAQKNPTAFYLCASSTLAGGLHETQYFGPGTRLLVL.

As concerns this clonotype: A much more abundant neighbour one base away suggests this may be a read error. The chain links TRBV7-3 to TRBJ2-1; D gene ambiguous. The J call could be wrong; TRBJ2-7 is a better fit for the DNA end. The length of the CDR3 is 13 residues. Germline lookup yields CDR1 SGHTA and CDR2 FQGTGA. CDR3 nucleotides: TGTGCCAGCAGCTTCTCACCCGTCCATGAGCAGTACTTC. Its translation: CASSFSPVHEQYF.

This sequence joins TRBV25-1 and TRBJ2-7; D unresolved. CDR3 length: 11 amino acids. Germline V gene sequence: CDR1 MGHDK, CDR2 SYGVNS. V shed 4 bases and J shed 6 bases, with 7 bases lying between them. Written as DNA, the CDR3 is TGTGCCAGCAGTGGGAAGAGCGAGCAGTACTTC. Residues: CASSGKSEQYF.

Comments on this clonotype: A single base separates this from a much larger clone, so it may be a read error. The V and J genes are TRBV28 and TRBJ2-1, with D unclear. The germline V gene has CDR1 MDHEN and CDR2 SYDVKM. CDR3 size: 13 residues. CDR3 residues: CTSSLRQTNEQFF. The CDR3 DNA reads TGTACCAGCAGTTTAAGGCAAACCAATGAGCAGTTCTTC.

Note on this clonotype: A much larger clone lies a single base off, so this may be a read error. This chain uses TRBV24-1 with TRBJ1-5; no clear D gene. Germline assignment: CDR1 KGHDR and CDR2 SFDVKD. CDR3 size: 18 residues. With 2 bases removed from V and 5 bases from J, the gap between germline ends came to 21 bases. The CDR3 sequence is CATSDSKSLPPPDQPQHF. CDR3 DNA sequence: TGTGCCACCAGTGATTCGAAATCCCTACCCCCGCCGGATCAGCCCCAGCATTTT.

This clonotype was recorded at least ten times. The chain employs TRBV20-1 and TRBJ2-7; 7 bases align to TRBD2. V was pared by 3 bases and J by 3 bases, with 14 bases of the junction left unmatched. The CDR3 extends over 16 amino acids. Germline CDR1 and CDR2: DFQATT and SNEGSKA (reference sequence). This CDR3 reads CSASGSVGGSIYEQYF. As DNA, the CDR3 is TGCAGTGCTAGTGGTAGCGTGGGCGGGAGTATCTACGAGCAGTACTTC.

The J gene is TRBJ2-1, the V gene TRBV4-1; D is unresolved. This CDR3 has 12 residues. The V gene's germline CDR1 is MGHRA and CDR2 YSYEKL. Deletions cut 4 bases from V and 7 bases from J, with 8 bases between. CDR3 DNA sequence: TGCGCCAGCAGCCGGGGTGAAAATGAGCAGTTCTTC. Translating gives CASSRGENEQFF.

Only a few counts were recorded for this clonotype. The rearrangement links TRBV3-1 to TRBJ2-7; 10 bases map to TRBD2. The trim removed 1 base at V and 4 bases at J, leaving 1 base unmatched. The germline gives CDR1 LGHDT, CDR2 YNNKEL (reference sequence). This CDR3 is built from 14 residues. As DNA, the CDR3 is TGTGCCAGCAGCCAAGGTAGCGGGAGGTACGAGCAGTACTTC. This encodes CASSQGSGRYEQYF.

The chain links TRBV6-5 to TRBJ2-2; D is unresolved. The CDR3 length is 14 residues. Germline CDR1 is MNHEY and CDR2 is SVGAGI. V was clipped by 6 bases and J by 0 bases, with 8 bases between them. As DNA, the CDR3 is TGTGCCAGCAGCAGATACGCGAACACCGGGGAGCTGTTTTTT. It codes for CASSRYANTGELFF.

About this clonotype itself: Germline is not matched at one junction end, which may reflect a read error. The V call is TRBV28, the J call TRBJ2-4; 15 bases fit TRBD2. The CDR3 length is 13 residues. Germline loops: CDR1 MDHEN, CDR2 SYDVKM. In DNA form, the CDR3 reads TGTGCCAGCAGTACGGGACTAGCGGGAGGTTCGGGGTTC. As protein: CASSTGLAGGSGF.

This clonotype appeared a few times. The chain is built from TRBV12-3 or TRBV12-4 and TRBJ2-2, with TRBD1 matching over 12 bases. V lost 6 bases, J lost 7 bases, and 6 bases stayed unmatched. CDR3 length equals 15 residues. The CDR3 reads CASRAGTGGVGELFF. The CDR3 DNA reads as TGTGCCAGCAGAGCCGGGACAGGGGGCGTCGGGGAGCTGTTTTTT.

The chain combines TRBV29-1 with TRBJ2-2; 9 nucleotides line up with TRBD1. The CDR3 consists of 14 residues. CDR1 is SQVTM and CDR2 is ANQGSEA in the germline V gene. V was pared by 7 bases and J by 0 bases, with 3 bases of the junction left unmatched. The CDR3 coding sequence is TGCAGCGGTACAGGGGGCCCGAACACCGGGGAGCTGTTTTTT. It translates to CSGTGGPNTGELFF.